A single sample gave rise to the 22 T cell receptor beta chains below, sequenced in a study of T cells in localized non-small cell lung cancer. This table comes from immunoSEQ multiplex PCR, and its TCRdb copy is limited to in-frame clones, with some not included. The data contain thousands of clones, under 30% of them singletons. The sample in question was lung tumor tissue, obtained before any cancer treatment. The receptors stem from a male donor at least 60 years old with stage II squamous cell lung carcinoma.

The J gene is TRBJ2-3, the V gene TRBV28; D is possibly TRBD2 (5 bases). Germline values: CDR1 MDHEN, CDR2 SYDVKM. The CDR3 extends over 15 amino acids. Trimming removed 2 bases at V and 3 bases at J, with 12 bases between. This CDR3 is CASSLAEWRTDTQYF. The CDR3, as DNA: TGTGCCAGCAGTTTAGCGGAGTGGAGGACAGATACGCAGTATTTT.

This clone ranks as large (0.1 to 1%). The chain recombines TRBV11-3 with TRBJ2-7; 10 positions match TRBD1. Trimming took 2 bases from V and 2 from J; bases not matched to a gene: 3. The CDR3 length is 15 residues. Germline assignment: CDR1 SGHNT and CDR2 YENEEA. The DNA for the CDR3 is TGTGCCAGCAGCTTACCTGGGACAGGGGCCTACGAGCAGTACTTC. Amino acids: CASSLPGTGAYEQYF.

This clone was detected once. The V gene is TRBV19, the J gene TRBJ2-7; possible D gene TRBD2, 6 bases. The CDR3 totals 15 residues. Germline V gene data show CDR1 as LNHDA and CDR2 as SQIVND (reference sequence). V was shortened by 3 bases and J by 2 bases, with 14 bases between the two germline ends. CDR3: CASSIGGFGAYEQYF. The CDR3 bases are TGTGCCAGTAGTATCGGAGGGTTCGGAGCCTACGAGCAGTACTTC.

The rearrangement joins TRBV11-3 to TRBJ2-1, with 7 bases aligning to TRBD1. The CDR3 spans 14 residues. Per germline, CDR1 SGHNT and CDR2 YENEEA. V lost 3 bases to trimming and J lost 6 bases; unmatched junction nucleotides: 5. The CDR3, as DNA: TGTGCCAGCAGCTTCTTCCAGGGGGTCAATGAGCAGTTCTTC. Its translation: CASSFFQGVNEQFF.

Many counts were recorded for this clone. The CDR3: CASSFRVQGTSYGYGYTF. In DNA form, the CDR3 reads TGTGCCAGCAGCTTCCGCGTGCAGGGTACTTCGTACGGATATGGCTACACCTTC. The rearrangement links TRBV11-3 to TRBJ1-2, with D perhaps matching TRBD1 (5 bases). Germline lookup yields CDR1 SGHNT and CDR2 YENEEA. The CDR3 is made up of 18 amino acids. The V end was cut by 3 bases, the J end by 5 bases, with 25 bases between.

This chain joins TRBV30 and TRBJ1-5; maybe TRBD1 (6 bases). V dropped 0 bases and J dropped 6 bases, with 15 bases sitting between them. The length of the CDR3 is 15 residues. CDR1 and CDR2 (germline): GTSNPN, SVGIG (reference sequence). CDR3 DNA sequence: TGTGCCTGGAGTGTAGGGGTACAGGGCGGTCAGCCCCAGCATTTT. Protein product: CAWSVGVQGGQPQHF.

CDR3 region: CASSLVLAARGTGELFF. In nucleotides, the CDR3 is TGTGCCAGCAGCTTGGTACTAGCGGCCAGGGGAACCGGGGAGCTGTTTTTT. The chain has TRBV11-3 and TRBJ2-2; 8 nucleotides agree with TRBD2. V dropped 3 bases and J dropped 5; count of bases not matched to a gene: 11. The V gene's germline CDR1 is SGHNT and CDR2 YENEEA. The CDR3 runs 17 residues.

This chain connects TRBV12-5 to TRBJ1-5; the match to TRBD1 covers 8 bases. Germline V gene data show CDR1 as LGHNT and CDR2 as FRNRAP. The CDR3 length is 14 residues. V lost 5 bases, J lost 6 bases, and 6 bases stayed unmatched. The DNA for the CDR3 is TGTGCTAGTGGTGTAGGACAGGGCGGTCAGCCCCAGCATTTT. Residues: CASGVGQGGQPQHF.

This clone was observed a few times. The rearrangement joins TRBV28 to TRBJ1-1; weak D call: TRBD1 (5 bases). CDR3 length: 12 amino acids. Germline V CDR1 and CDR2: MDHEN, SYDVKM. Trimming removed 2 bases at V and 10 bases at J, with 11 bases between. CDR3 nucleotide sequence: TGTGCCAGCAGTTTACCGGGACGGATAGCTTTCTTT. Translating gives CASSLPGRIAFF.

This clone appeared a few times. The chain links TRBV28 to TRBJ1-5; D is unclear. The germline V gene has CDR1 MDHEN and CDR2 SYDVKM. Trimming removed 2 bases at V and 3 bases at J, with 11 bases between. This CDR3 contains 15 residues. The CDR3 sequence: CASSLPWTLNQPQHF. The CDR3 nucleotides are TGTGCCAGCAGTTTACCCTGGACGCTCAATCAGCCCCAGCATTTT. Full variable domain (rest looked up from reference TRBV28 and TRBJ1-5): DVKVTQSSRYLVKRTGEKVFLECVQDMDHENMFWYRQDPGLGLRLIYFSYDVKMKEKGDIPEGYSVSREKKERFSLILESASTNQTSMYLCASSLPWTLNQPQHFGDGTRLSIL.

This clone ranks as medium-sized (0.01 to 0.1%). V usage is TRBV29-1 and J usage is TRBJ2-1, with TRBD2 identical over 9 bases. This CDR3 spans 16 amino acids. Germline trimming cut 0 bases from V and 7 bases from J; bases unmatched to any gene: 10. Germline assignment: CDR1 SQVTM and CDR2 ANQGSEA. The chain's CDR3 is CSVEDPAGGPRNEQFF. CDR3 bases: TGCAGCGTTGAAGATCCGGCGGGAGGGCCGCGTAATGAGCAGTTCTTC.

The V gene is TRBV28, the J gene TRBJ1-5, with D possibly TRBD1 on 5 matching bases. The CDR3 loop spans 15 amino acids. CDR1 and CDR2 (germline): MDHEN, SYDVKM. V was cut by 2 bases and J by 4 bases, with 12 bases left in between. CDR3 DNA: TGTGCCAGCAGTTTAGATATGCAGGGTAATCAGCCCCAGCATTTT. Translating gives CASSLDMQGNQPQHF.

The J gene is TRBJ1-3, the V gene TRBV18; maybe TRBD1 (6 bases). CDR3 length: 16 residues. Looked up from germline, CDR1 is KGHSH and CDR2 is LQKENI. V lost 5 bases to trimming and J lost 0 bases, with 14 bases between them. DNA for the CDR3: TGTGCCAGCTCAACTGACAGGTCAAGCTCTGGAAACACCATATATTTT. This sequence encodes CASSTDRSSSGNTIYF.

This clone rates as medium-sized (0.01 to 0.1%). V gene TRBV25-1 combines with J gene TRBJ2-7; D might be TRBD2 (5 bases). Germline values: CDR1 MGHDK, CDR2 SYGVNS. The CDR3 is 12 amino acids. Trimming pared 6 bases from V and 3 bases from J, leaving 9 bases between. CDR3 sequence (DNA): TGTGCCAGCAGCCTTGGACTCTACGAGCAGTACTTC. This gives the protein CASSLGLYEQYF.

Judged by abundance, this clone is medium-sized. This chain uses TRBV11-3 with TRBJ2-3; 11 bases map to TRBD2. Germline values: CDR1 SGHNT, CDR2 YENEEA. V shed 5 bases, J shed 3 bases, and the junction held 16 bases outside the gene matches. The length of the CDR3 is 19 residues. The CDR3 reads CASSPFGSPLAGGTDTQYF. CDR3 DNA sequence: TGTGCCAGCAGCCCCTTCGGGTCTCCTCTAGCGGGGGGAACAGATACGCAGTATTTT.

This clone has only a few counts. The chain uses TRBV6-4 and TRBJ1-5; D unresolved. Germline CDR1 MRHNA, CDR2 SNTAGT. V lost 8 bases to trimming and J lost 7 bases, with 18 bases between them. The CDR3 loop spans 14 amino acids. The CDR3: CASCTEGARQPQHF. Written as DNA, the CDR3 is TGTGCCAGCTGTACTGAGGGCGCGAGGCAGCCCCAGCATTTT.

This clone is medium-sized in the sample. At the DNA level, this CDR3 is encoded by other sequences in the same sample as well. The chain links TRBV11-3 to TRBJ1-2; 11 bases agree with TRBD1. CDR1 and CDR2 (germline): SGHNT, YENEEA. J was trimmed by 6 bases and V by 5 bases; bases with no gene match: 5. This CDR3 region has 14 residues. The CDR3 sequence: CASSPGQGADGYTF. DNA for the CDR3: TGTGCCAGCAGCCCTGGACAGGGGGCGGATGGCTACACCTTC.

The chain is built from TRBV19 and TRBJ2-1; 10 nucleotides align to TRBD2. J was trimmed by 5 bases and V by 10 bases; bases with no gene match: 8. This CDR3 region has 14 residues. Germline CDR1 is LNHDA and CDR2 is SQIVND (reference sequence). Here the CDR3 reads CATIGTSGNNEQFF. In DNA form, the CDR3 reads TGTGCCACTATCGGCACTAGCGGGAACAATGAGCAGTTCTTC.

The chain combines TRBV11-3 with TRBJ2-5; D might be TRBD1 (5 bases). Deletions cut 1 base from V and 1 base from J, with 7 bases between. Looked up from germline, CDR1 is SGHNT and CDR2 is YENEEA. The CDR3 sequence is 14 residues long. CDR3: CASSLVTAQETQYF. CDR3 DNA: TGTGCCAGCAGCTTAGTGACAGCCCAAGAGACCCAGTACTTC.

This clone is medium-sized by share. The gene calls are TRBV28 and TRBJ2-3; 9 nucleotides agree with TRBD1. V shed 6 bases and J 5 bases; nucleotides not matched to a gene: 9. The CDR3 runs to 15 residues. Looked up from germline, CDR1 is MDHEN and CDR2 is SYDVKM. CDR3 sequence reads: CASSSQTGGVDTQYF. CDR3 nucleotide sequence: TGTGCCAGCAGCTCCCAAACAGGGGGCGTAGATACGCAGTATTTT.

This clone has a handful of counts. The V call is TRBV19, the J call TRBJ1-4; D not resolved. The CDR3 spans 15 residues. Trimming left V 3 bases short and J 5 bases short, with 13 bases between. Germline V CDR1 and CDR2: LNHDA, SQIVND (reference sequence). The DNA of the CDR3 is TGTGCCAGTAGTATCGGTCAGGCATTCAATGAAAAACTGTTTTTT. Its translation is CASSIGQAFNEKLFF.

The chain combines TRBV6-8 with TRBJ2-2; 7 bases are shared with TRBD1. The length of the CDR3 is 15 residues. Germline values: CDR1 MNHGY, CDR2 SAAAGT. Losses at the gene ends were 6 bases for V and 1 base for J; bases not matched to a gene: 5. CDR3 coding DNA: TGTGCCAGCAGCTTGGACAGGTGGAACACCGGGGAGCTGTTTTTT. This encodes CASSLDRWNTGELFF.